These 19 T cell receptor beta chains were all obtained from the same sample, sequenced in a study of cytomegalovirus exposure and HLA in healthy donors. PCR amplification relied on 60 Vbeta primers (plus 13 Jbeta primers). Profiling relied on immunoSEQ multiplex PCR, and the TCRdb table lists in-frame clones only, not all of them. The top ten hold 1% of the sample, which has about 180,000 clones, around 84% seen once. Sequenced sample: PBMCs. Every receptor here comes from a boy aged 2 to 9 in good health and CMV-seronegative.

The rearrangement joins TRBV11-2 to TRBJ2-7; D is perhaps TRBD2 (7 bases). The CDR3 length is 12 residues. Germline CDR1 is SGHAT and CDR2 is FQNNGV. The CDR3 DNA sequence: TGTGCCAGCAGCCCGGACAGCGGGGAGCGGTACGTC. Translation gives CASSPDSGERYV.

This chain's CDR3 is CASSLPGIGTEAFF. As DNA, the CDR3 is TGTGCCAGCAGCTTACCAGGGATTGGCACTGAAGCTTTCTTT. The chain has TRBV7-9 and TRBJ1-1; tentatively, D is TRBD1 (5 bases). Germline V gene lookup returns CDR1 SEHNR and CDR2 FQNEAQ (reference sequence). V lost 2 bases and J 4 bases, leaving 11 bases between the germline ends. CDR3 length: 14 amino acids. The full variable domain, in which reference TRBV7-9 and TRBJ1-1 provide the parts outside the CDR3, is DTGVSQNPRHKITKRGQNVTFRCDPISEHNRLYWYRQTLGQGPEFLTYFQNEAQLEKSRLLSDRFSAERPKGSFSTLEIQRTEQGDSAMYLCASSLPGIGTEAFFGQGTRLTVV.

The J gene is TRBJ2-1, the V gene TRBV9, with TRBD2 matching over 14 bases. Trimming cost V 3 bases and J 4 bases; bases outside gene matches: 3. CDR3 length: 16 amino acids. The V gene's germline CDR1 is SGDLS and CDR2 YYNGEE. CDR3 nucleotide sequence: TGTGCCAGCAGCGCCCGGACTAGCGGGGGGTACAATGAGCAGTTCTTC. Encoded protein: CASSARTSGGYNEQFF.

The chain recombines TRBV6-5 with TRBJ1-6; D is possibly TRBD1 (6 bases). CDR3 length: 14 residues. The ends were cut back, 6 bases at V and 9 bases at J, with 15 bases in the middle. Germline V CDR1 and CDR2: MNHEY, SVGAGI. The CDR3 loop reads CASRPETGLSPLHF. The DNA for the CDR3 is TGTGCCAGCAGGCCGGAGACAGGCCTTTCACCCCTCCACTTT.

This chain connects TRBV25-1 to TRBJ1-1, with 8 nucleotides matching TRBD1. The CDR3 has 14 amino acids. V gave up 6 bases and J gave up 1 base; unmatched junction bases: 4. Germline V gene lookup returns CDR1 MGHDK and CDR2 SYGVNS. The CDR3 loop reads CASSHRGANTEAFF. CDR3 in DNA: TGTGCCAGCAGCCACAGGGGGGCGAACACTGAAGCTTTCTTT.

This chain uses TRBV5-1 with TRBJ2-7, with 9 bases matching TRBD2. From germline, CDR1 is SGHRS and CDR2 YFSETQ. V shed 2 bases, J shed 2 bases, and the junction held 2 bases outside the gene matches. The CDR3 loop spans 14 amino acids. CDR3 in DNA: TGCGCCAGCAGCTTCGGCGGGGGGGCCTACGAGCAGTACGTC. Translating it yields CASSFGGGAYEQYV.

The V and J genes are TRBV9 and TRBJ2-5; 7 bases fit TRBD2. The trim removed 4 bases at V and 1 base at J, leaving 7 bases unmatched. This CDR3 comprises 15 residues. The V gene's germline CDR1 is SGDLS and CDR2 YYNGEE. CDR3 amino acids: CASSKEGRVQETQYF. Written as DNA, the CDR3 is TGTGCCAGCAGCAAAGAGGGGAGGGTCCAAGAGACCCAGTACTTC.

The chain couples TRBV7-9 to TRBJ2-6; a possible D gene is TRBD2 (5 bases). V was cut by 5 bases and J by 0 bases, with 8 bases left in between. Germline V gene lookup returns CDR1 SEHNR and CDR2 FQNEAQ (reference sequence). CDR3 length: 15 amino acids. The CDR3 DNA reads as TGTGCCAGCAGCCCCGGGAACTCTGGGGCCAACGTCCTGACTTTC. It yields the protein CASSPGNSGANVLTF.

This clone was seen just once. The CDR3 protein is CASSQDRGLPGHTF. CDR3 in DNA: TGTGCCAGCAGCCAAGACCGGGGACTGCCAGGTCACACCTTC. This chain links TRBV4-2 with TRBJ1-2; D might be TRBD1 (5 bases). CDR3 length: 14 residues. Trimming stripped 0 bases from V and 12 bases from J, with 17 bases between. Germline CDR1 reads LGHNA; CDR2 reads YNFKEQ.

This rearrangement joins TRBV28 to TRBJ1-1; D remains unclear. The V and J ends lost 4 bases and 5 bases respectively, with 5 bases between them. This CDR3 is built from 11 residues. Germline V gene data show CDR1 as MDHEN and CDR2 as SYDVKM. CDR3 in DNA: TGTGCCAGCAGTTGGCATACTGAAGCTTTCTTT. Amino acids: CASSWHTEAFF.

Concerning this clone itself: One end of the junction does not line up with germline, which may come from a read error. The genes are TRBV7-9 and TRBJ2-6, with unresolved D. Germline assignment: CDR1 SEHNR and CDR2 FQNEAQ (reference sequence). The CDR3 is 16 residues long. The CDR3 nucleotides are TGTTCCAGCAGCTCTCTAGTTGGGTCTGGGGCCAACGTCCTGACTTTC. Amino acids: CSSSSLVGSGANVLTF.

The chain recombines TRBV15 with TRBJ2-1, with TRBD2 identical over 8 bases. This CDR3 is built from 15 residues. V was pared by 0 bases and J by 10 bases, with 8 bases of the junction left unmatched. CDR1 is LNHNV and CDR2 is YYDKDF in the germline V gene (reference sequence). CDR3 DNA: TGTGCCACCAGCAGAGATCGAGGACTAGCCGGCGAGCAGTTCTTC. Residues: CATSRDRGLAGEQFF.

The rearrangement links TRBV13 to TRBJ2-2, with a weak D call TRBD1 (6 bases). With 5 bases removed from V and 0 bases from J, the gap between germline ends came to 13 bases. Germline CDR1 and CDR2: PRHDT and FYEKMQ (reference sequence). This CDR3 has 16 amino acids. The CDR3 sequence: CASSPGDTPNTGELFF. The CDR3 region has the DNA TGTGCCAGCAGCCCTGGGGACACTCCGAACACCGGGGAGCTGTTTTTT.

This sequence joins TRBV2 and TRBJ2-1, with a weak D call TRBD1 (7 bases). Trimming stripped 4 bases from V and 8 bases from J, with 27 bases between. This CDR3 has 18 residues. Germline CDR1 and CDR2: SNHLY and FYNNEI. The DNA for the CDR3 is TGTGCCAGCAGTGGAGTACAGGGGACTTACACGGGACACGATGAGCAGTTCTTC. Translating gives CASSGVQGTYTGHDEQFF.

The chain links TRBV10-1 to TRBJ1-1; D might be TRBD1 (5 bases). CDR3 length: 14 amino acids. The V gene's germline CDR1 is WNHNN and CDR2 SYGVQD (reference sequence). Trimming stripped 7 bases from V and 0 bases from J, with 12 bases between. CDR3 sequence (DNA): TGCGCCAGCAACGGGGGGGGAATGAACACTGAAGCTTTCTTT. Protein: CASNGGGMNTEAFF.

The V and J genes are TRBV2 and TRBJ2-3; D possibly corresponds to TRBD1 (6 bases). The germline V gene has CDR1 SNHLY and CDR2 FYNNEI. Trimming shortened V by 6 bases and J by 0 bases, and 16 bases separated the two germline ends. This CDR3 region has 16 residues. CDR3 protein: CASRNTGPNSTDTQYF. CDR3 bases: TGTGCCAGCAGGAACACAGGGCCAAATAGCACAGATACGCAGTATTTT.

The chain combines TRBV23-1 with TRBJ1-1, with D maybe TRBD1 (5 bases). TRBV23-1 falls under the ORF class, with uncertain function. Trimming cost V 3 bases and J 0 bases, with 11 bases left between them. The CDR3 is made up of 15 amino acids. The DNA of the CDR3 is TGCGCCAGCAGTCATGAGGAGACAGTGAACACTGAAGCTTTCTTT. Its translation: CASSHEETVNTEAFF.

This clone was seen only once. The V and J genes are TRBV5-1 and TRBJ2-5, with TRBD2 matching 16 bases. CDR3 size: 17 residues. The V gene end was trimmed by 4 bases and the J gene end by 4 bases; junction bases not matched to a gene: 7. The germline V gene has CDR1 SGHRS and CDR2 YFSETQ. CDR3 in DNA: TGCGCCAGCAGCCAAGGGACTAGCGGGAGGGCCGGAGAGACCCAGTACTTC. The encoded protein is CASSQGTSGRAGETQYF.

This rearrangement joins TRBV7-9 to TRBJ2-5; D perhaps matches TRBD1 (6 bases). The CDR3 totals 16 residues. Trimming stripped 1 base from V and 2 bases from J, with 14 bases between. CDR1 is SEHNR, CDR2 FQNEAQ, per germline (reference sequence). This CDR3 is CASSLEGDITQETQYF. In nucleotides, the CDR3 is TGTGCCAGCAGCTTAGAGGGGGACATAACACAAGAGACCCAGTACTTC.